Following are 3 T cell receptor beta chains from one sample sequenced in a study of blood T cells in healthy people across ages. The authors ran a second PCR of roughly 6 to 12 cycles using a sample-barcoded 5' primer and a J-beta primer mix. TCRdb itself ran the 5' RACE reads through MiXCR, one entry per CDR3 protein. The repertoire holds about 1.5 million distinct CDR3 sequences, with approximately 40% as singletons. The sample taken for sequencing was blood. These receptors came from a woman younger than 30 in good health.

The CDR3 nucleotides read TGTGCCAGCACGGTGCGAGCTATAACAGTTATCTCCTACGAGCAGTACTTC. Amino acid sequence: CASTVRAITVISYEQYF. V usage is TRBV6-2 or TRBV6-3 and J usage is TRBJ2-7; D gene uncertain. The germline V and J ends were trimmed by 7 bases and 0 bases, with 22 bases remaining between them. The CDR3 has 17 residues. Germline CDR1 MNHEY, CDR2 SVGEGT.

The chain is built from TRBV3-1 and TRBJ2-1; 7 bases line up with TRBD2. V was clipped by 4 bases and J by 1 base; unmatched bases: 13. The germline gives CDR1 LGHDT, CDR2 YNNKEL (reference sequence). The CDR3 consists of 18 residues. In DNA, the CDR3 is TGTGCCAGCAGCCTCCGATTCGTCGCGGGGGAATCCTACAATGAGCAGTTCTTC. Its translation: CASSLRFVAGESYNEQFF.

The V gene is TRBV10-3, the J gene TRBJ2-7; D is possibly TRBD1 or TRBD2 (7 bases each). There are 13 residues in the CDR3. V lost 9 bases and J lost 2, with 14 bases in between. Looked up from germline, CDR1 is ENHRY and CDR2 is SYGVKD. The CDR3 DNA is TGTGCCATGGGGGGGACAGCGGCCTACGAGCAGTACTTC. Residues: CAMGGTAAYEQYF.